A single sample is the source of the 21 T cell receptor beta chains below, sequenced in a study of cytomegalovirus exposure and HLA in healthy donors. With 60 Vbeta and 13 Jbeta primers, the PCR was carried out. The data were produced by immunoSEQ multiplex PCR, yet TCRdb's version contains in-frame clones alone and is incomplete. This table has about 170,000 clones, 82% appearing once. Sample: PBMCs. The receptor set was obtained from a girl aged 2-10 years in good health and CMV-seropositive.

This chain links TRBV5-1 with TRBJ2-1; 13 bases are shared with TRBD2. The trim removed 1 base at V and 8 bases at J, leaving 9 bases unmatched. Germline CDR1 is SGHRS and CDR2 is YFSETQ. The CDR3 totals 17 residues. The CDR3 bases are TGCGCCAGCAGCTTGTCCCGGACTAGCGGGAGCGGCGATGAGCAGTTCTTC. Protein product: CASSLSRTSGSGDEQFF. Based on the CDR3 plus reference TRBV5-1 and TRBJ2-1, the full variable domain is KAGVTQTPRYLIKTRGQQVTLSCSPISGHRSVSWYQQTPGQGLQFLFEYFSETQRNKGNFPGRFSGRQFSNSRSEMNVSTLELGDSALYLCASSLSRTSGSGDEQFFGPGTRLTVL.

The genes are TRBV30 and TRBJ1-6, with D uncertain. This CDR3 comprises 17 residues. Germline CDR1 reads GTSNPN; CDR2 reads SVGIG (reference sequence). V was shortened by 2 bases and J by 8 bases, with 22 bases between the two germline ends. The CDR3 sequence is CAWSSLRKWGGDSPLHF. The CDR3 region has the DNA TGTGCCTGGAGTTCCCTTAGGAAGTGGGGAGGCGATTCACCCCTCCACTTT.

This clone was recorded a few times. The V gene is TRBV19, the J gene TRBJ1-1; the D gene is possibly TRBD1 (5 bases). Deletions cut 6 bases from V and 4 bases from J, with 24 bases between. The CDR3 sequence is 17 residues long. CDR1 and CDR2 from the germline V gene are LNHDA and SQIVND (reference sequence). The chain's CDR3 is CASRARTRVESSTEAFF. CDR3 in DNA: TGTGCCAGTAGGGCGAGGACAAGGGTTGAATCGTCCACTGAAGCTTTCTTT.

The chain couples TRBV28 to TRBJ2-2, with D uncertain. V lost 3 bases and J lost 4, with 9 bases in between. Germline V lookup: CDR1 MDHEN, CDR2 SYDVKM. The CDR3 extends over 14 amino acids. The CDR3 loop is CASSFLTSTGELFF. The CDR3 DNA is TGTGCCAGCAGTTTCTTGACTTCCACCGGGGAGCTGTTTTTT.

In nucleotides, the CDR3 is TGTGCCAGCAGTTACGGCGAAAAACTGTTTTTT. Residues: CASSYGEKLFF. The J gene is TRBJ1-4, the V gene TRBV6-5, with D hard to call. V was trimmed by 2 bases and J by 8 bases, leaving 3 bases between them. This CDR3 region has 11 residues. Germline-derived CDR1 and CDR2 are MNHEY and SVGAGI.

The DNA of the CDR3 is TGTGCCAGCTCACTACAATTTAGCACAGATACGCAGTATTTT. Amino acids: CASSLQFSTDTQYF. The chain recombines TRBV18 with TRBJ2-3; D is uncertain. Germline V gives CDR1 KGHSH, CDR2 LQKENI. V lost 4 bases, J lost 0 bases, and 8 bases lay in between. The CDR3 loop spans 14 amino acids.

The chain couples TRBV7-9 to TRBJ1-2, with D possibly matching TRBD1 (5 bases). Germline V gene data show CDR1 as SEHNR and CDR2 as FQNEAQ (reference sequence). This CDR3 is 13 amino acids long. V lost 2 bases to trimming and J lost 12 bases, with 16 bases between them. CDR3 in amino acids: CASSLNPAGGHTF. CDR3 DNA: TGTGCCAGCAGCTTAAACCCAGCCGGGGGTCACACCTTC.

The chain links TRBV4-1 to TRBJ2-7, with 9 bases fitting TRBD2. The CDR3 is 17 amino acids. Germline values: CDR1 MGHRA, CDR2 YSYEKL. The J segment lost 6 bases and the V segment lost 0 bases, leaving 12 bases of the junction unmatched. CDR3: CASSQEGGLAGTGEQYF. In DNA, the CDR3 is TGCGCCAGCAGCCAAGAGGGGGGACTAGCAGGTACTGGCGAGCAGTACTTC.

The chain recombines TRBV12-2 with TRBJ2-7; the table assigns TRBD2, which was not confirmed against the DNA. TRBV12-2 is recorded as a pseudogene. The CDR3 runs to 13 residues. In DNA, the CDR3 is TGTGCAAGTCGCTTAGGACTCTCCTACGAGCAGTACTTC. The encoded protein is CASRLGLSYEQYF.

The chain combines TRBV19 with TRBJ2-1; 9 bases agree with TRBD1. The CDR3 is 16 residues long. Germline values: CDR1 LNHDA, CDR2 SQIVND (reference sequence). V shed 5 bases and J 8 bases; nucleotides not matched to a gene: 13. DNA of the CDR3: TGTGCCAGTAGTCTCATAAGGGGACAGGGCGCGGATGAGCAGTTCTTC. Translated, it gives CASSLIRGQGADEQFF.

CDR3 sequence (DNA): TGTGCCCGGGGAAGGAGGACTAGCACACGATACAACACCGGGGAGCTGTTTTTT. Its translation is CARGRRTSTRYNTGELFF. This chain uses TRBV30 with TRBJ2-2, with 8 bases identical to TRBD2. The germline CDR1 and CDR2 sequences are GTSNPN and SVGIG (reference sequence). The CDR3 length is 18 residues. The V gene end was trimmed by 8 bases and the J gene end by 2 bases; junction bases not matched to a gene: 19.

In this sample, this clone turned up once. The chain links TRBV30 to TRBJ2-1, with 7 bases lining up with TRBD2. The V and J ends lost 3 bases and 3 bases, in that order; junction bases with no gene match: 8. CDR1 is GTSNPN, CDR2 SVGIG, per germline (reference sequence). This CDR3 is 15 amino acids long. CDR3 loop: CAWRGGRSYYNEQFF. CDR3 bases: TGTGCCTGGAGGGGAGGGAGGTCGTACTACAATGAGCAGTTCTTC.

The gene calls are TRBV6-1 and TRBJ1-2; D unclear. Germline CDR1 and CDR2: MNHNS and SASEGT. The CDR3 has 13 residues. Trimming removed 3 bases from V and 5 bases from J, with 10 bases in between. CDR3 sequence: CASSDTAYYGYTF. CDR3 DNA sequence: TGTGCCAGCAGTGATACAGCCTATTATGGCTACACCTTC.

This clone was counted once. The chain uses TRBV6-5 and TRBJ1-2; no firm D call. Looked up from germline, CDR1 is MNHEY and CDR2 is SVGAGI. The V gene lost 4 bases and the J gene lost 5 bases, with 17 bases spanning the gap. The CDR3 has 15 amino acids. The CDR3, as DNA: TGTGCCAGCAGTTTCTTGGGCAGCCGTATGTATGGCTACACCTTC. It encodes CASSFLGSRMYGYTF.

The chain employs TRBV7-9 and TRBJ1-1, with 10 bases matching TRBD1. The V segment lost 10 bases and the J segment 5 bases; nucleotides outside the gene matches: 25. Germline-derived CDR1 and CDR2 are SEHNR and FQNEAQ (reference sequence). The CDR3 totals 19 residues. The CDR3 coding sequence is TGTGCCACCCAGGGACAGGGGTCGTCTACGACGAACTGGGAGACTGAAGCTTTCTTT. Residues: CATQGQGSSTTNWETEAFF.

The CDR3, as DNA: TGTGCCAGCAGCTTGGTTCGTTTTTTGGGAGAGCGGCTCGAGCAGTACTTC. Its translation: CASSLVRFLGERLEQYF. The J gene is TRBJ2-7, the V gene TRBV5-6, with D possibly matching TRBD2 (5 bases). V gave up 0 bases and J gave up 6 bases, with 22 bases separating them. The germline V gene encodes CDR1 SGHDT and CDR2 YYEEEE. The CDR3 length is 17 residues.

The rearrangement links TRBV6-1 to TRBJ1-5, with a possible D match to TRBD1 (5 bases). V was trimmed by 4 bases and J by 4 bases, leaving 11 bases between them. Germline V gene lookup returns CDR1 MNHNS and CDR2 SASEGT. This CDR3 has 14 amino acids. CDR3 coding DNA: TGTGCCAGCAGTGTGTACAGACAGAATCAGCCCCAGCATTTT. Its protein is CASSVYRQNQPQHF.

Only one count was recorded for this clone. The genes are TRBV5-4 and TRBJ2-7; D perhaps matches TRBD2 (6 bases). V was trimmed by 0 bases and J by 6 bases, leaving 13 bases between them. CDR1 SGHNT and CDR2 YYREEE come from the germline V gene (reference sequence). The CDR3 is 14 residues long. The CDR3 sequence is CASSLVGGVSEQYF. In DNA form, the CDR3 reads TGTGCCAGCAGCTTGGTGGGGGGTGTAAGCGAGCAGTACTTC.

This chain connects TRBV6-1 to TRBJ2-7, with TRBD2 identical over 9 bases. The trim removed 6 bases at V and 0 bases at J, leaving 6 bases unmatched. Germline V gene lookup returns CDR1 MNHNS and CDR2 SASEGT. The length of the CDR3 is 15 residues. CDR3 region: CASSTLAGSSYEQYF. The CDR3 DNA reads TGTGCCAGCAGCACCCTAGCGGGAAGCTCCTACGAGCAGTACTTC.

The chain carries TRBV5-1 and TRBJ2-1; 11 bases match TRBD2. The CDR3 is 18 residues long. Germline CDR1 reads SGHRS; CDR2 reads YFSETQ. V was pared by 1 base and J by 0 bases, with 6 bases of the junction left unmatched. This CDR3 is CASSLWAGTSGSYNEQFF. For the CDR3, the DNA is TGCGCCAGCAGCTTGTGGGCCGGGACTAGCGGCTCCTACAATGAGCAGTTCTTC.

This sequence joins TRBV28 and TRBJ1-1; D is possibly TRBD1 (5 bases). The length of the CDR3 is 14 residues. V was shortened by 4 bases and J by 11 bases, with 20 bases between the two germline ends. Germline assignment: CDR1 MDHEN and CDR2 SYDVKM. In DNA form, the CDR3 reads TGTGCCAGCAGTTCCGAGGAACCTAGCGAGGGGGCTTTCTTT. It codes for CASSSEEPSEGAFF.